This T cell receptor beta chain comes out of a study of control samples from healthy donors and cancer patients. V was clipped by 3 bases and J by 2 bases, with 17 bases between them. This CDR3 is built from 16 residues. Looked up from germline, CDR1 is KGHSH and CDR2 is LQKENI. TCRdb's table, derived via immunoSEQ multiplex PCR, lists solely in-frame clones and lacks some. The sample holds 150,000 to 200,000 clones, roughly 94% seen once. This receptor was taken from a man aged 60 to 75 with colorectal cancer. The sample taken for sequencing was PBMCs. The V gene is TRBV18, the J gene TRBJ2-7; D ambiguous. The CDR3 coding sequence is TGTGCCAGCTCACCCTTAGACGGTGACCCCCCCTACGAGCAGTACTTC. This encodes CASSPLDGDPPYEQYF. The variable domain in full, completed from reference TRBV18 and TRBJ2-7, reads NAGVMQNPRHLVRRRGQEARLRCSPMKGHSHVYWYRQLPEEGLKFMVYLQKENIIDESGMPKERFSAEFPKEGPSILRIQQVVRGDSAAYFCASSPLDGDPPYEQYFGPGTRLTVT.